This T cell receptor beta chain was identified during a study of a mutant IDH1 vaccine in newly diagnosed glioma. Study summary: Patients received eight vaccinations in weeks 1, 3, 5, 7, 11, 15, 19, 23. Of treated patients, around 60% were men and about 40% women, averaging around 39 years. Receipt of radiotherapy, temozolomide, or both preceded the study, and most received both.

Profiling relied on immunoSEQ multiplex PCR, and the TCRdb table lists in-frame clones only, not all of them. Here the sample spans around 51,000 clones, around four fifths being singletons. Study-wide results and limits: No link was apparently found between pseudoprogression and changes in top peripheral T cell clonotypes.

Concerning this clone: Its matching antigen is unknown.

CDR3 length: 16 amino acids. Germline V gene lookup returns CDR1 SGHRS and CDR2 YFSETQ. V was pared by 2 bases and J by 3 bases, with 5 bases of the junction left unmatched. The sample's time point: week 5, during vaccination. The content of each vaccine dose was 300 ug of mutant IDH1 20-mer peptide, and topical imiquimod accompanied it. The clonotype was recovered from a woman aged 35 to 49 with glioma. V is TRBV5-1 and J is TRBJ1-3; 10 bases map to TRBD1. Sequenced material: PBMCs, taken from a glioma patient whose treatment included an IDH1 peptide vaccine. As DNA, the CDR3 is TGCGCCAGCAGCTTCTCCGGGACAGGGGTTGGAAACACCATATATTTT. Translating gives CASSFSGTGVGNTIYF. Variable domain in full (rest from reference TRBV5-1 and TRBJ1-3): KAGVTQTPRYLIKTRGQQVTLSCSPISGHRSVSWYQQTPGQGLQFLFEYFSETQRNKGNFPGRFSGRQFSNSRSEMNVSTLELGDSALYLCASSFSGTGVGNTIYFGEGSWLTVV.